These T cell receptor beta chains were read from a single sample in a study of CD8+ T cells in alopecia areata. Assay used: immunoSEQ multiplex PCR; TCRdb lists only in-frame clones, some missing. The sample has under 200,000 clones, roughly 65% seen once; the top ten hold approximately 0.9%. Sequences were derived from CD4+ T cells sorted from blood, sampled at week 4, from a patient treated with tofacitinib. These receptor sequences come from a human donor with alopecia areata. Each CDR3 is given with its conserved first and last residue. D genes are given only for firm matches. Clone size is shown for a subset of rows, as once, few, many or a class of expanded clone.

clone_size,d_call,j_call,v_call,cdr3_aa,cdr3_nt
NA,NA,TRBJ2-3,TRBV12-5,CASGFPMGTDTQYF,TGTGCTAGTGGTTTCCCGATGGGGACAGATACGCAGTATTTT
NA,TRBD2,TRBJ2-1,TRBV15,CATSRDRLADNEQFF,TGTGCCACCAGCAGAGATCGCCTAGCGGACAATGAGCAGTTCTTC
NA,NA,TRBJ2-7,TRBV4-2,CASSVRMEHTYEQYF,TGTGCCAGCAGCGTCCGGATGGAACATACCTACGAGCAGTACTTC
few,NA,TRBJ1-1,TRBV7-3,CASRSQTNTEAFF,TGTGCCAGCAGGTCGCAGACGAACACTGAAGCTTTCTTT
few,NA,TRBJ1-1,TRBV7-2,CASSSQGNTEAFF,TGTGCCAGCAGCTCACAGGGGAACACTGAAGCTTTCTTT
NA,TRBD1,TRBJ2-3,TRBV29-1,CSSIDRGFVADTQYF,TGCAGTTCCATCGACAGGGGATTCGTGGCAGATACGCAGTATTTT
NA,NA,TRBJ2-5,TRBV5-1,CASSLTPPETQYF,TGCGCCAGCAGCTTGACTCCTCCAGAGACCCAGTACTTC
NA,NA,TRBJ2-6,TRBV27,CASSFSGANVLTF,TGTGCCAGCAGTTTTTCTGGGGCCAACGTCCTGACTTTC
NA,NA,TRBJ1-1,TRBV19,CASSMGGVTEAFF,TGTGCCAGTAGTATGGGGGGAGTCACTGAAGCTTTCTTT
NA,NA,TRBJ2-7,TRBV30,CAWSGWEQGEQYF,TGTGCCTGGAGTGGGTGGGAACAGGGCGAGCAGTACTTC
NA,NA,TRBJ2-6,TRBV7-9,CAVRGRSSGANVLTF,TGTGCCGTGCGGGGTCGAAGCTCTGGGGCCAACGTCCTGACTTTC
few,NA,TRBJ1-2,TRBV29-1,CSVEYGYTF,TGCAGCGTTGAATATGGCTACACCTTC
few,NA,TRBJ1-6,TRBV9,CASSVGGGLDSPLHF,TGTGCCAGCAGCGTAGGTGGGGGGCTCGATTCACCCCTCCACTTT
few,NA,TRBJ2-2,TRBV10-3,CAIGSSANTGELFF,TGTGCCATCGGGAGTTCGGCGAACACCGGGGAGCTGTTTTTT
NA,NA,TRBJ2-5,TRBV2,CASSGSGGQETQYF,TGTGCCAGCAGCGGGTCTGGGGGCCAAGAGACCCAGTACTTC
few,NA,TRBJ2-1,TRBV4-3,CASSQDSWAITGNEQFF,TGCGCCAGCAGCCAAGATTCATGGGCCATAACAGGCAATGAGCAGTTCTTC
once,NA,TRBJ1-4,TRBV30,CAWAPFGKLFF,TGTGCCTGGGCCCCTTTTGGAAAACTGTTTTTT
NA,NA,TRBJ2-6,TRBV4-1,CASSPLFGANVLTF,TGCGCCAGCAGCCCGTTGTTTGGGGCCAACGTCCTGACTTTC
NA,NA,TRBJ1-2,TRBV30,CAWSLGRGYTF,TGTGCCTGGAGCCTCGGACGGGGCTACACCTTC
NA,TRBD1,TRBJ1-2,TRBV25-1,CASSEVGQVSVYGYTF,TGTGCCAGCAGTGAAGTGGGACAGGTCTCAGTCTATGGCTACACCTTC
NA,NA,TRBJ2-2,TRBV10-3,CAISEIGVVNTGELFF,TGTGCCATCAGTGAAATTGGCGTGGTGAACACCGGGGAGCTGTTTTTT
NA,TRBD2,TRBJ2-5,TRBV4-1,CASSQVGGAYETQYF,TGCGCCAGCAGCCAAGTCGGGGGGGCATATGAGACCCAGTACTTC
NA,TRBD2,TRBJ2-1,TRBV25-1,CASSEYRSSGGAWNEQFF,TGTGCCAGCAGTGAATATAGGTCTAGCGGGGGGGCCTGGAATGAGCAGTTCTTC
NA,TRBD1,TRBJ1-5,TRBV30,CAWADRAGQPQHF,TGTGCCTGGGCCGACAGGGCGGGCCAGCCCCAGCATTTT
NA,NA,TRBJ2-1,TRBV29-1,CSVSAYNEQFF,TGCAGCGTCTCAGCCTACAATGAGCAGTTCTTC
NA,NA,TRBJ2-5,TRBV9,CASSVGWAWGGEETQYF,TGTGCCAGCAGCGTAGGTTGGGCCTGGGGAGGAGAGGAGACCCAGTACTTC
NA,TRBD1,TRBJ1-3,TRBV29-1,CSVDVTGTGNTIYF,TGCAGCGTTGATGTGACAGGGACTGGAAACACCATATATTTT
once,NA,TRBJ2-5,TRBV30,CAWMGEQGTAGTQYF,TGTGCCTGGATGGGGGAACAGGGGACTGCCGGGACCCAGTACTTC
NA,TRBD1,TRBJ1-4,TRBV9,CASSDARQGVSEKLFF,TGTGCCAGCAGCGACGCCAGACAGGGCGTCTCGGAAAAACTGTTTTTT
NA,NA,TRBJ1-1,TRBV4-1,CASSQMRVDTEAFF,TGCGCCAGCAGCCAAATGAGGGTGGACACTGAAGCTTTCTTT
once,NA,TRBJ1-2,TRBV5-4,CASSLVKTDGYTF,TGTGCCAGCAGCTTGGTGAAAACGGATGGCTACACCTTC
NA,TRBD1,TRBJ2-1,TRBV7-9,CASGALGQGYNEQFF,TGTGCCAGCGGCGCTCTGGGACAGGGTTACAATGAGCAGTTCTTC
NA,TRBD1,TRBJ2-4,TRBV29-1,CSSETGGWIDF,TGCAGCTCTGAGACAGGGGGCTGGATTGACTTC
NA,NA,TRBJ1-5,TRBV5-4,CASSSGGNQPQHF,TGTGCCAGCAGCTCTGGGGGGAATCAGCCCCAGCATTTT
once,TRBD1,TRBJ1-1,TRBV5-1,CASSMTGPNTEAFF,TGCGCCAGCAGCATGACAGGGCCGAACACTGAAGCTTTCTTT
NA,TRBD1,TRBJ1-2,TRBV29-1,CTTQGADYGYTF,TGCACCACCCAGGGGGCTGACTATGGCTACACCTTC
NA,NA,TRBJ2-5,TRBV29-1,CSVAIGDTQYF,TGCAGCGTTGCTATAGGGGATACCCAGTACTTC
NA,NA,TRBJ2-5,TRBV5-1,CASSSRGAVTQYF,TGCGCCAGCAGCTCCAGGGGGGCAGTGACCCAGTACTTC
few,NA,TRBJ2-1,TRBV4-3,CASSQDDIARTDEQFF,TGCGCCAGCAGCCAAGATGACATCGCCCGTACGGATGAGCAGTTCTTC
NA,NA,TRBJ2-7,TRBV29-1,CSVREWGYEQYF,TGCAGCGTCAGAGAATGGGGGTACGAGCAGTACTTC
few,TRBD1,TRBJ1-2,TRBV30,CAMIDRGFSTF,TGTGCAATGATCGACAGGGGGTTCAGCACCTTC
few,NA,TRBJ1-2,TRBV6-5,CASSYSMLGQGFGYTF,TGTGCCAGCAGTTACTCGATGTTGGGTCAGGGGTTTGGCTACACCTTC
once,TRBD1,TRBJ1-6,TRBV6-5,CASSYSPGQGKSPLHF,TGTGCCAGCAGTTACTCGCCGGGACAGGGGAAATCACCCCTCCACTTT
NA,TRBD1,TRBJ1-1,TRBV5-1,CASSGTRGQVNTEAFF,TGCGCCAGCAGCGGCACCAGGGGGCAGGTGAACACTGAAGCTTTCTTT